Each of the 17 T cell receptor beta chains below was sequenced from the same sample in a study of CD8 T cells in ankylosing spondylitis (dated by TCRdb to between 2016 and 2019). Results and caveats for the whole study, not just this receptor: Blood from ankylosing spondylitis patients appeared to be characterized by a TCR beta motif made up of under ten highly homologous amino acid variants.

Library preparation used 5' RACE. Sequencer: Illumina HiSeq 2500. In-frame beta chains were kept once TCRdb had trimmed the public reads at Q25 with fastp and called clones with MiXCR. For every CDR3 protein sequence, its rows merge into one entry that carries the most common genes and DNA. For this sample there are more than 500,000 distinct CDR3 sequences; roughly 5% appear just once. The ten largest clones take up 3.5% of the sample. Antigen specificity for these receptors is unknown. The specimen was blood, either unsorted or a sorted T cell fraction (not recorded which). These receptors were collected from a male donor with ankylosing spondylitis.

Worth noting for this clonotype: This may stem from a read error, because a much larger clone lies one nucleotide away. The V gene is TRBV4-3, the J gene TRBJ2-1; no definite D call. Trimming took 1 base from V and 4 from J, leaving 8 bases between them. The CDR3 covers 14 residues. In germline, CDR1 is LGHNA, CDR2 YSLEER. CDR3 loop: CASSQGVGYNEQFF. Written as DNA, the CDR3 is TGCGCCAGCAGCCAAGGAGTGGGTTACAATGAGCAGTTCTTC.

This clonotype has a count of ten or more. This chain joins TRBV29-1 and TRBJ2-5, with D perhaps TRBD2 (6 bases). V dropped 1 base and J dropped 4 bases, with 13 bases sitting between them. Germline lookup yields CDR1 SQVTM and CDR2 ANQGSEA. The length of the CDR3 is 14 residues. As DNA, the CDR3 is TGCAGCGTTGAAGGCCAGGGAGGAGGAGAGACCCAGTACTTC. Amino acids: CSVEGQGGGETQYF.

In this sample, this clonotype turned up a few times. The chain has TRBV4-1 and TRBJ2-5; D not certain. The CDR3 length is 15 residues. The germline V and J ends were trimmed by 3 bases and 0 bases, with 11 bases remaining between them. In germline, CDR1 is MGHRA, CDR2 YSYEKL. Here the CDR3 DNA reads TGCGCCAGCAGCCATATTGGTCTATACCAAGAGACCCAGTACTTC. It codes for CASSHIGLYQETQYF.

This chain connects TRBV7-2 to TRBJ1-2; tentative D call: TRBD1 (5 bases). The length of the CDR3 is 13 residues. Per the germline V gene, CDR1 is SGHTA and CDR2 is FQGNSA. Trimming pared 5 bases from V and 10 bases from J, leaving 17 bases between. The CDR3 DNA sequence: TGTGCCAGCAGCACCCCCCAGGGTGGAGACTACACCTTC. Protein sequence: CASSTPQGGDYTF.

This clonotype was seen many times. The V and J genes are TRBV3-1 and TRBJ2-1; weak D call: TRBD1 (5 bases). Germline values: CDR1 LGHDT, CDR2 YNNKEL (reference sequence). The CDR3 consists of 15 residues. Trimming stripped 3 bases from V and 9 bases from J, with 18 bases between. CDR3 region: CASSQFQGPSGEQFF. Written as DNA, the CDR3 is TGTGCCAGCAGCCAGTTCCAGGGCCCCTCGGGTGAGCAGTTCTTC.

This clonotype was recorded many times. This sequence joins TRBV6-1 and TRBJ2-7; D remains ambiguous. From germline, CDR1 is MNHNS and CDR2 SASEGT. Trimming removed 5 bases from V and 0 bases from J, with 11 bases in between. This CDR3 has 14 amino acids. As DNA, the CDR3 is TGTGCCAGCAGTCCTTTTGCGAGCTCCTACGAGCAGTACTTC. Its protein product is CASSPFASSYEQYF.

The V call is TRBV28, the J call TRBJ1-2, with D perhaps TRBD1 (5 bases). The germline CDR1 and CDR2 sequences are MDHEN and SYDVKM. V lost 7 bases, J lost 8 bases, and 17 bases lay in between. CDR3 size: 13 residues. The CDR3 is CASMIIGALGYTF. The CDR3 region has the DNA TGTGCCAGCATGATAATAGGGGCGTTGGGCTACACCTTC.

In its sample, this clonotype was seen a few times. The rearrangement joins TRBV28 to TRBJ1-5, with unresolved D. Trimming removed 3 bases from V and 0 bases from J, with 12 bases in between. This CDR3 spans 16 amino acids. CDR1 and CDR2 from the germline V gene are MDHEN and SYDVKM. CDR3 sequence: CASSFRPGYSNQPQHF. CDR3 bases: TGTGCCAGCAGTTTCAGGCCAGGCTATAGCAATCAGCCCCAGCATTTT.

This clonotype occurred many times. The CDR3 loop is CSARGAGDGGTEAFF. The DNA of the CDR3 is TGCAGTGCTAGGGGGGCGGGGGACGGCGGGACTGAAGCTTTCTTT. This chain connects TRBV20-1 to TRBJ1-1, with a tentative D call TRBD1 (6 bases). V lost 3 bases and J 5 bases, leaving 19 bases between the germline ends. The CDR3 is made up of 15 amino acids. Germline V lookup: CDR1 DFQATT, CDR2 SNEGSKA (reference sequence).

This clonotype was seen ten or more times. The CDR3 loop reads CASSPSRQETQYF. The CDR3 DNA sequence: TGTGCCAGCAGCCCGAGTAGACAAGAGACCCAGTACTTC. J is TRBJ2-5 and V is TRBV7-2; D ambiguous. CDR1 is SGHTA and CDR2 is FQGNSA in the germline V gene. V was pared by 5 bases and J by 2 bases, with 9 bases between. This CDR3 comprises 13 residues.

The DNA of the CDR3 is TGTGCCAGTAGTACTCCATGGAGTAATCAGCCCCAGCATTTT. It yields the protein CASSTPWSNQPQHF. The chain carries TRBV19 and TRBJ1-5; D is unresolved. Between the trimmed V and J ends, which lost 4 bases and 4 bases, there was a span of 11 bases. Germline loops: CDR1 LNHDA, CDR2 SQIVND (reference sequence). The CDR3 extends over 14 amino acids.

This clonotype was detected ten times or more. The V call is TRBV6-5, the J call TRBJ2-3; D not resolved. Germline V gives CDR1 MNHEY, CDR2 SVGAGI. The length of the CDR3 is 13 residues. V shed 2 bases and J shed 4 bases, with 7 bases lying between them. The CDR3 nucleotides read TGTGCCAGCAGTTACGTCTGGGCAGATACGCAGTATTTT. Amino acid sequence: CASSYVWADTQYF.

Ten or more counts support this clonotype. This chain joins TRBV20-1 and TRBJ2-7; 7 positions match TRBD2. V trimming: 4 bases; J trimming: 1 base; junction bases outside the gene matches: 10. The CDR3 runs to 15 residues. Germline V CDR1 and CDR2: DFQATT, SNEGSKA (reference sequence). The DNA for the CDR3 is TGCAGTGCTACCCCGTTCCTAGCGGTGTCCTACGAGCAGTACTTC. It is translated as CSATPFLAVSYEQYF.

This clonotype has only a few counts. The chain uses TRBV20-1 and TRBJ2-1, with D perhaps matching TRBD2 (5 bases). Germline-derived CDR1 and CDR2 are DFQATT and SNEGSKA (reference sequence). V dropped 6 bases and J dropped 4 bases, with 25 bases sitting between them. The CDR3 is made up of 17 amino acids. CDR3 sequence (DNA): TGCAGTGCAAGTGGCCGGCCGTGGACTGGAGCGTACAATGAGCAGTTCTTC. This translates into CSASGRPWTGAYNEQFF.

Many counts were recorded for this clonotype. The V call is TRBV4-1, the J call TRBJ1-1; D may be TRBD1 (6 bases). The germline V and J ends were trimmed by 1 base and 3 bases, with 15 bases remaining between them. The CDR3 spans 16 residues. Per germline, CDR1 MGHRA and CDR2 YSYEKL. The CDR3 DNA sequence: TGCGCCAGCAGCCAAGGGCAGTGGGGGCAGGACACTGAAGCTTTCTTT. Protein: CASSQGQWGQDTEAFF.

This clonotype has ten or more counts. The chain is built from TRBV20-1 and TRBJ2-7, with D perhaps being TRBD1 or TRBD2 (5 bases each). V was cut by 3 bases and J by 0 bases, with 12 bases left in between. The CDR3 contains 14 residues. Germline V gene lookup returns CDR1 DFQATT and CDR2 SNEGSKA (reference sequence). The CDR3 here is CSASGALSSYEQYF. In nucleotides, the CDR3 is TGCAGTGCTAGCGGGGCCTTGAGCTCCTACGAGCAGTACTTC.

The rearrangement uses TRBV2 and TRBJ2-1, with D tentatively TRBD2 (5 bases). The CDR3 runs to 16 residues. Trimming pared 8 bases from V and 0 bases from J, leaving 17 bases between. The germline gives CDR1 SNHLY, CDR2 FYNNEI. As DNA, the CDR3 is TGTGCCAGCTCTTGGACTTTGTACAGCTCCTACAATGAGCAGTTCTTC. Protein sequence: CASSWTLYSSYNEQFF.